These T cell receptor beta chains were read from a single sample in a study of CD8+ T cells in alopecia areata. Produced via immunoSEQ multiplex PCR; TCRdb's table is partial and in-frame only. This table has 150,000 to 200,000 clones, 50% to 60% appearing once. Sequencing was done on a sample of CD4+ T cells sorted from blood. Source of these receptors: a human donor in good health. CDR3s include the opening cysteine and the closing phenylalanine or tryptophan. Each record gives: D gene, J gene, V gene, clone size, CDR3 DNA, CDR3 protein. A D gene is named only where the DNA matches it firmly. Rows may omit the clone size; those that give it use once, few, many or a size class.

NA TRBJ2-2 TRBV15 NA TGTGCCACCAGCAGAGATCTGTACAGTACCGGGGAGCTGTTTTTT CATSRDLYSTGELFF
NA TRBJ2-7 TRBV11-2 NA TGTGCCAGCAGCTCGCAGGGATACGAGCAGTACTTC CASSSQGYEQYF
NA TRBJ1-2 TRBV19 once TGTGCCAGCAAAGACAGGCAACTACTAAATGGCTACACCTTC CASKDRQLLNGYTF
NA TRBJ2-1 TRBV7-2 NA TGTGCCAGCAGCCCACCGGGCTCCTACAATGAGCAGTTCTTC CASSPPGSYNEQFF
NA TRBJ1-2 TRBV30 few TGTGCCGCCGGCAACAACTATGGCTACACCTTC CAAGNNYGYTF
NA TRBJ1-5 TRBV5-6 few TGTGCCACCACTTCTCGAAAGGGGATTACTCAGGGGCAGCCCCAGCATTTT CATTSRKGITQGQPQHF
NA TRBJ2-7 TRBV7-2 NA TGTGCCAGCAGCGGTACCATCTACGAGCAGTACTTC CASSGTIYEQYF
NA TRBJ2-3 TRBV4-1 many TGCGCCAGCAGTCGTCCCCGGGCATGGAGCACAGATACGCAGTATTTT CASSRPRAWSTDTQYF
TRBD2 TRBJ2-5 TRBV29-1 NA TGCAGCGGCGGGAGTGGACTTGAGACCCAGTACTTC CSGGSGLETQYF
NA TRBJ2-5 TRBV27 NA TGTGCCAGCAGTGGGCAGGACGAAGAGACCCAGTACTTC CASSGQDEETQYF
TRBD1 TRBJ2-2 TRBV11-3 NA TGTGCCAGCTCCTCCCCGGGGACAGGGGGTACCGGGGAGCTGTTTTTT CASSSPGTGGTGELFF
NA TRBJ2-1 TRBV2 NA TGTGCCAGCAGTGGGGGAAATGAGCAGTTCTTC CASSGGNEQFF
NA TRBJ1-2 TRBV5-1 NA TGCGCCAGCAGCTTGGCAGGGGAAGGCTATGGCTACACCTTC CASSLAGEGYGYTF
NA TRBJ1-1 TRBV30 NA TGTGCCTGGACCACAGGGTTTGAAGCTTTCTTT CAWTTGFEAFF
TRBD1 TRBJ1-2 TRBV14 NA TGTGCCAGCAGCTCAGTAGGACAGGGCCTTTATGGCTACACCTTC CASSSVGQGLYGYTF
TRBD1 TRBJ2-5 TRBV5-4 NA TGTGCCAGCAGCTCGGACAGGGAGACCCAGTACTTC CASSSDRETQYF
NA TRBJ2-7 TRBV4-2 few TGTGCCAGCAGCCCGACAGGTTCCCACGAGCAGTACTTC CASSPTGSHEQYF
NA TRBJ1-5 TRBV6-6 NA TGTGCCAGCATTCCAGGGGAAGGCCAGCCCCAGCATTTT CASIPGEGQPQHF
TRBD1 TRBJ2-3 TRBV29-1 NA TGCAGCGTTGGGAACAGGGGATTGTCAGATACGCAGTATTTT CSVGNRGLSDTQYF
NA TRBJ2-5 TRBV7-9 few TGTGCCAGCAGCTTAGGGGACGCCGGAGGAGGGGCCCAGTACTTC CASSLGDAGGGAQYF
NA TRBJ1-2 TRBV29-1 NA TGCAGCGTTGAAGACCGGGAAAACGGCTACACCTTC CSVEDRENGYTF
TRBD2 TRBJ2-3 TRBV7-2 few TGTGCCAGCAGCTTAGGCGGGAGCTACACAGATACGCAGTATTTT CASSLGGSYTDTQYF
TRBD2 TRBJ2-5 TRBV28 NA TGTGCCAGCGGGCTTAGCGGGAGCCAAGAGACCCAGTACTTC CASGLSGSQETQYF
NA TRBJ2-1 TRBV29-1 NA TGCAGCGGCCGAAATACAGAGCAGTTCTTC CSGRNTEQFF
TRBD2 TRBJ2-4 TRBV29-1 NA TGCAGCGTTGAAGAAGCGAGCGGGAAGGCCAAAAACATTCAGTACTTC CSVEEASGKAKNIQYF
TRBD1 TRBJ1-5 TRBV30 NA TGTGCCTGGAAGGCCTCTCAGGGACAGGGGGCGAAATATAGCAATCAGCCCCAGCATTTT CAWKASQGQGAKYSNQPQHF
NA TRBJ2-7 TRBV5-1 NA TGCGCCAGCAGAGGGTCCTACGAGCAGTACTTC CASRGSYEQYF
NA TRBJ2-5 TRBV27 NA TGTGCCAGCAGTTCGGGCCGCACCCCCCAAGAGACCCAGTACTTC CASSSGRTPQETQYF
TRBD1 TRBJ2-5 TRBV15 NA TGTGCCACCAGCAGAGATGGGACAGGGGGGGAGACCCAGTACTTC CATSRDGTGGETQYF
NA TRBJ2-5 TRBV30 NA TGTGCCTGGAGTGTCGGGGCGGAGACCCAGTACTTC CAWSVGAETQYF
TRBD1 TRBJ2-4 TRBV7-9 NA TGTGCCAGCAGCCCGGACAGGAGCAAAAACATTCAGTACTTC CASSPDRSKNIQYF
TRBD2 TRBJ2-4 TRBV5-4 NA TGTGCCAGCAGCTTGGAGCTAGCGGAGAACATTCAGTACTTC CASSLELAENIQYF
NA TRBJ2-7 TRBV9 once TGTGCCAGCAGCGTCGTGGGAGGCTCCGAGCAGTACTTC CASSVVGGSEQYF
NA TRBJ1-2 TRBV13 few TGTGCCAGCAGCCGAAAAGCGTCCGGGGCTGCCTGGGGCTACACCTTC CASSRKASGAAWGYTF
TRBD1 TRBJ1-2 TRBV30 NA TGTGCCTGGTCCGACAGGGGAGGCTACACCTTC CAWSDRGGYTF
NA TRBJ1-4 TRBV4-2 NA TGTGCCAGCAGCCAACCTCTAGGGAATGAAAAACTGTTTTTT CASSQPLGNEKLFF
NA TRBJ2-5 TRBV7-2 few TGTGCCAGCAGCTTAGATCCAGCGCCTACAGAGACCCAGTACTTC CASSLDPAPTETQYF
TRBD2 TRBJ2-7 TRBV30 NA TGTGCCTGCGGGACTAGCAGATCCTACGAGCAGTACTTC CACGTSRSYEQYF
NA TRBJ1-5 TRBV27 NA TGTGCCAGCCGTTCTTCAATCAATCAGCCCCAGCATTTT CASRSSINQPQHF
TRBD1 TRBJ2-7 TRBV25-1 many TGTGCCAGCAGCCGACAGGGGTACGAGCAGTACTTC CASSRQGYEQYF
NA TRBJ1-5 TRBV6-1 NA TGTGCCAGCAGTGACGGCCGGAATCAGCCCCAGCATTTT CASSDGRNQPQHF
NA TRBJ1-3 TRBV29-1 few TGCAGCGTTGACAGCCAGGTGGAAGGAAACACCATATATTTT CSVDSQVEGNTIYF
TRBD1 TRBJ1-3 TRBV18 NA TGTGCCAGCTCACCGGGACAGGCGAACACCATATATTTT CASSPGQANTIYF
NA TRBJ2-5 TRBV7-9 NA TGTGCCAGCCTCCAAGCTCCAGGGCGAGAGACCCAGTACTTC CASLQAPGRETQYF
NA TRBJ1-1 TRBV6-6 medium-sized TGTGCCAGCAGCCAACAGGGTACCACTGAAGCTTTCTTT CASSQQGTTEAFF
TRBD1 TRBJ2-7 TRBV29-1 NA TGCAGCGTTGAGGGACAGAGGGGAAGCTACGAGCAGTACTTC CSVEGQRGSYEQYF
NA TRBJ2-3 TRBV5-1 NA TGCGCCAGCAGCTTGGCCGGGACTCGCACAGATACGCAGTATTTT CASSLAGTRTDTQYF
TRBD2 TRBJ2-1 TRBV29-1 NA TGCAGCGCCGAACGGGGACTAGCGGGATGTAAGTTCTTC CSAERGLAGCKFF
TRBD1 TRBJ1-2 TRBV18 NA TGTGCCAGCTCACCTACAGGGGGCAGCGGCTACACCTTC CASSPTGGSGYTF
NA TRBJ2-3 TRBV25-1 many TGTGCCAGCAGGAATCAGGTGGGAGATACGCAGTATTTT CASRNQVGDTQYF
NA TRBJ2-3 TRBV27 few TGTGCCAGCAGTTCCCGAGTAACAGATACGCAGTATTTT CASSSRVTDTQYF
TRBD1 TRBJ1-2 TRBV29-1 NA TGCAGCGGGGACAGGGGTGCAGGCTACACCTTC CSGDRGAGYTF
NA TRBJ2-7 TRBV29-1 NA TGCAGCGTTGCGACAGTTTCCTCCTACGAGCAGTACTTC CSVATVSSYEQYF
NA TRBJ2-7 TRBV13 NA TGTGCCAGCAGCTTAGAAGGGGCGTTCGGAGTTTCCTACGAGCAGTACTTC CASSLEGAFGVSYEQYF